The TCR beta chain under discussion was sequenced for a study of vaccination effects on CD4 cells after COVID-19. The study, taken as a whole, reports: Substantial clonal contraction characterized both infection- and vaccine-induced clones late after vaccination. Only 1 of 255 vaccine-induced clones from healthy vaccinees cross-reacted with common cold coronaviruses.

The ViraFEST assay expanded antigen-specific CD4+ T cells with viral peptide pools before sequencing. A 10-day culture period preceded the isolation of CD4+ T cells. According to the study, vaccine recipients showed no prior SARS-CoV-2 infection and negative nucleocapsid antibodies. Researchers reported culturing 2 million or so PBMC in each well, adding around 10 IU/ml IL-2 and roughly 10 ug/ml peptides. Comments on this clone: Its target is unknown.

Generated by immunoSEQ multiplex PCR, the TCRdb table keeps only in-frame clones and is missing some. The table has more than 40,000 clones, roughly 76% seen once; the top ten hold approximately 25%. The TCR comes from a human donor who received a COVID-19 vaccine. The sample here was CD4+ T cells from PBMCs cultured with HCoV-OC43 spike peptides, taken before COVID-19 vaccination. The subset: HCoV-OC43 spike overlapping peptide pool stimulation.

CDR3 amino acids: CASSPLANNSPLHF. The CDR3 nucleotides read TGTGCCAGCTCACCACTGGCAAACAATTCACCCCTCCACTTT. The rearrangement links TRBV18 to TRBJ1-6, with D unresolved. Germline V CDR1 and CDR2: KGHSH, LQKENI. The CDR3 covers 14 residues. V lost 1 base and J 7 bases, leaving 8 bases between the germline ends.